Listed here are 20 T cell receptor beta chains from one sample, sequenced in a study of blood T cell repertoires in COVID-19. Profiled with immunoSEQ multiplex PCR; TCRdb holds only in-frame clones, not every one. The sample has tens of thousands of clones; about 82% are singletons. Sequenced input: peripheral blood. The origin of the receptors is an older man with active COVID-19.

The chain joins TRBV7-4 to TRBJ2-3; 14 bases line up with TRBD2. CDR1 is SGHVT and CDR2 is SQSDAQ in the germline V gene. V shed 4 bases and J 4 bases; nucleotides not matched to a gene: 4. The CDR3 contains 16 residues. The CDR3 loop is CASSSTSGRASDTQYF. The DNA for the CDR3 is TGTGCCAGCAGCTCGACTAGCGGGAGGGCGTCAGATACGCAGTATTTT.

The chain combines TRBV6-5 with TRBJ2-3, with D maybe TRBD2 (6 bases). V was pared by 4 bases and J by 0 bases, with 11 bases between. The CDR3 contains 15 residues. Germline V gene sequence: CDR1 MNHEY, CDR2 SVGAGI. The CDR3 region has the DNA TGTGCCAGCAGTTCCCCGACTAGTAGCACAGATACGCAGTATTTT. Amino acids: CASSSPTSSTDTQYF.

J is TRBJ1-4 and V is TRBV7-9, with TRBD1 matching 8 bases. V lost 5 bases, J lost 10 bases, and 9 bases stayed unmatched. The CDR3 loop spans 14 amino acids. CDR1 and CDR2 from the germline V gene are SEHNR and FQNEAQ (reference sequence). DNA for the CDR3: TGTGCCAGCAGCCCGGACAGGGAGCGAGGAAAACTGTTTTTT. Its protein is CASSPDRERGKLFF.

This CDR3 reads CASSLPLANTGELFF. The CDR3 bases are TGTGCCAGCAGCTTACCTCTAGCGAACACCGGGGAGCTGTTTTTT. This chain connects TRBV7-8 to TRBJ2-2; D uncertain. With 2 bases removed from V and 0 bases from J, the gap between germline ends came to 7 bases. This CDR3 region has 15 residues. Germline loops: CDR1 SGHVS, CDR2 FQNEAQ.

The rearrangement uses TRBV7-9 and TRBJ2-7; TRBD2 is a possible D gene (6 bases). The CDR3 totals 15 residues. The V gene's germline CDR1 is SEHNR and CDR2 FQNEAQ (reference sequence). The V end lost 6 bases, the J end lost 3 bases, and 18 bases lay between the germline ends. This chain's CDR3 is CASSHTGLFLYEQYF. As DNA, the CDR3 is TGTGCCAGCAGTCATACGGGACTTTTCCTCTACGAGCAGTACTTC.

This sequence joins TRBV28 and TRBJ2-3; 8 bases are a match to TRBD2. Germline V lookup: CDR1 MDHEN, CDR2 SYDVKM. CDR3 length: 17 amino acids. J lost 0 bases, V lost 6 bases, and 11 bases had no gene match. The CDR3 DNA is TGTGCCAGCAGGACAAGGAAGCGGGAGCCTAGCACAGATACGCAGTATTTT. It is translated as CASRTRKREPSTDTQYF.

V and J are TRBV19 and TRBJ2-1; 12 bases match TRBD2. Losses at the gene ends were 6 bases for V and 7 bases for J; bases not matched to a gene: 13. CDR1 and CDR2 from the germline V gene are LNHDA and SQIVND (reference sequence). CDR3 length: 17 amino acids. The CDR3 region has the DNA TGTGCCAGTAGCCTCCTGGAGACTAGCGGGAGTAAAAATGAGCAGTTCTTC. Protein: CASSLLETSGSKNEQFF.

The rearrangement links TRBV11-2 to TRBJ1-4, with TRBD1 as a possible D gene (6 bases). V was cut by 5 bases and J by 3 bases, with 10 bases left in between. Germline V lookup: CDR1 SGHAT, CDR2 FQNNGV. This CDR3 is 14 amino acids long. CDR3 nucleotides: TGTGCCAGCAGCGCTACAGGGTCTAATGAAAAACTGTTTTTT. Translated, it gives CASSATGSNEKLFF.

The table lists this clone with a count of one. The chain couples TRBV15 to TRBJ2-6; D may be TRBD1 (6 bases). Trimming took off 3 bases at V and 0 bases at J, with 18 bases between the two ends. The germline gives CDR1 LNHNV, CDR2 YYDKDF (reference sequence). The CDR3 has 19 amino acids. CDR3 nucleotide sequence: TGTGCCACCAGCAGTACAGACAGGTGGGATACCTCTGGGGCCAACGTCCTGACTTTC. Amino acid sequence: CATSSTDRWDTSGANVLTF.

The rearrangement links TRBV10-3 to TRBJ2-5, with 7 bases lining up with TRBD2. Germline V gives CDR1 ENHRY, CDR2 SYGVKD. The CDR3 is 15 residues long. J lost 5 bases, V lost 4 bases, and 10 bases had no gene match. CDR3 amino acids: CAISAPSTGGETQYF. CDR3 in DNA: TGTGCCATCAGTGCCCCCTCGACCGGGGGGGAGACCCAGTACTTC.

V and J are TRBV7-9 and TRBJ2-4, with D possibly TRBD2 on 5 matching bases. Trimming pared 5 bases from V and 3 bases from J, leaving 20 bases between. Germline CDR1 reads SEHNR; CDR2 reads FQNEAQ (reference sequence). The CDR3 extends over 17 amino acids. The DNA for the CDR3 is TGTGCCAGCAGCCCGCTAGTAGCGACCGGGGTCAAAAACATTCAGTACTTC. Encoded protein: CASSPLVATGVKNIQYF.

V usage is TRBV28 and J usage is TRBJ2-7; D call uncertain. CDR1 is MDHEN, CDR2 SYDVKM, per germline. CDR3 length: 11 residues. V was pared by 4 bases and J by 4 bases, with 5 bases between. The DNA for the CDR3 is TGTGCCAGCAGTTCAGTTTACGAGCAGTACTTC. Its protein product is CASSSVYEQYF.

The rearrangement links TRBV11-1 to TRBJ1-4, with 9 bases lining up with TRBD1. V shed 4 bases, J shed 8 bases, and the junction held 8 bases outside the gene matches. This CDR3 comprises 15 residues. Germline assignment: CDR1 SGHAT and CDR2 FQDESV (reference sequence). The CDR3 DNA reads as TGTGCCAGCAGCTCAACGACAGGGGGGAAAGAAAAACTGTTTTTT. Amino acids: CASSSTTGGKEKLFF.

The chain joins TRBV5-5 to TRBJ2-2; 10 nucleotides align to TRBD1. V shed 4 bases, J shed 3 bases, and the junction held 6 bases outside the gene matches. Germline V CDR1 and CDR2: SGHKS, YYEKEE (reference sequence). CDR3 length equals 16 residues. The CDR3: CASSTGQGFDTGELFF. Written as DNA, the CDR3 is TGTGCCAGCAGCACGGGACAGGGGTTCGACACCGGGGAGCTGTTTTTT.

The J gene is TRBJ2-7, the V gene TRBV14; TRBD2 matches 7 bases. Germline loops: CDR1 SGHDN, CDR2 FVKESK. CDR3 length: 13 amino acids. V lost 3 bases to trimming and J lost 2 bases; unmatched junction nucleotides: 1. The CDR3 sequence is CASSQGGTYEQYF. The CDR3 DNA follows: TGTGCCAGCAGCCAGGGAGGGACCTACGAGCAGTACTTC.

CDR3 loop: CASTKGGTDTFRYGYTF. In nucleotides, the CDR3 is TGTGCCAGCACCAAAGGCGGGACAGACACCTTTCGCTATGGCTACACCTTC. The rearrangement links TRBV28 to TRBJ1-2, with 7 bases matching TRBD1. The V and J ends lost 7 bases and 4 bases, in that order; junction bases with no gene match: 18. The germline gives CDR1 MDHEN, CDR2 SYDVKM. This CDR3 spans 17 amino acids.

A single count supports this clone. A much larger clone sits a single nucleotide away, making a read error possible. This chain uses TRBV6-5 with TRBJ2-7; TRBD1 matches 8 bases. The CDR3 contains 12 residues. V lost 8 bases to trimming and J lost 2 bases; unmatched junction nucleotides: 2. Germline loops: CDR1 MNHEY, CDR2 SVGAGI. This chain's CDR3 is CASRDRTYEQYF. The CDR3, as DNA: TGTGCCAGCCGGGACAGGACCTACGAGCAGTACTTC.

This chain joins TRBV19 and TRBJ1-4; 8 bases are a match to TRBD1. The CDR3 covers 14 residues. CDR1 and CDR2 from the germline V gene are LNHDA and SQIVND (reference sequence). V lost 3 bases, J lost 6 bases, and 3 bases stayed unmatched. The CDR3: CASSIQGADEKLFF. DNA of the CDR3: TGTGCCAGTAGTATCCAGGGGGCCGATGAAAAACTGTTTTTT.

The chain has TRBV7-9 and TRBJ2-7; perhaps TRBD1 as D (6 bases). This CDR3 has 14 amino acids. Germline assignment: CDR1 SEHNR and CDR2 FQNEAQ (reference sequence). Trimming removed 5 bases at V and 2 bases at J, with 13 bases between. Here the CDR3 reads CASSPRTAPYEQYF. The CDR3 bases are TGTGCCAGCAGCCCCCGGACAGCGCCCTACGAGCAGTACTTC.

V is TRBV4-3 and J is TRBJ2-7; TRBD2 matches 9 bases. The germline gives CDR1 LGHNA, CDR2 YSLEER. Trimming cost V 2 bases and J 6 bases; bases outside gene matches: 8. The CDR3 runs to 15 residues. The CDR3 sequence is CASSQIAGVPGEQYF. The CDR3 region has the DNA TGCGCCAGCAGCCAAATAGCGGGAGTCCCGGGCGAGCAGTACTTC.